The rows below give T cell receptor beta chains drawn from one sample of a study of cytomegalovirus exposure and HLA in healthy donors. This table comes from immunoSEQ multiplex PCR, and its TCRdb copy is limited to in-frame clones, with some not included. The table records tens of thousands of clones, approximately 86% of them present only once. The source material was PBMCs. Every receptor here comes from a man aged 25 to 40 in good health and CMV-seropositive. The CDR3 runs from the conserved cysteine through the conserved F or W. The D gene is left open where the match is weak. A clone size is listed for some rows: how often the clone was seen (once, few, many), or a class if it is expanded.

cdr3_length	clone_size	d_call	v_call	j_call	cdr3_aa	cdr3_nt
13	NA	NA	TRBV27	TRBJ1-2	CASRPGQLYGYTF	TGTGCCAGCAGGCCTGGACAGCTCTATGGCTACACCTTC
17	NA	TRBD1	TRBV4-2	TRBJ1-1	CASSQAGTDGLRTEAFF	TGTGCCAGCAGCCAAGCCGGGACAGATGGATTAAGGACTGAAGCTTTCTTT
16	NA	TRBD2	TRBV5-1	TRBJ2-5	CASHSGTSGSPETQYF	TGCGCCAGCCACTCCGGGACTAGCGGGAGTCCGGAGACCCAGTACTTC
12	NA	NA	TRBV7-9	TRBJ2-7	CASSPAGYEQYF	TGTGCCAGCAGCCCCGCCGGGTACGAGCAGTACTTC
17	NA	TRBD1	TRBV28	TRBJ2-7	CASSQLPGQGPTYEQYF	TGTGCCAGCAGTCAATTACCGGGACAGGGACCCACCTACGAGCAGTACTTC
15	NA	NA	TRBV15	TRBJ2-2	CATSRDRGATGELFF	TGTGCCACCAGCAGAGACAGGGGAGCCACCGGGGAGCTGTTTTTT
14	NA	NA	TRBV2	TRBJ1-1	CASQILDGGSGAFF	TGTGCCAGCCAAATACTGGACGGGGGAAGTGGAGCTTTCTTT
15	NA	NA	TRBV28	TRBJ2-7	CASSFGEPIEYEQYF	TGTGCCAGCAGTTTCGGAGAACCTATAGAATACGAGCAGTACTTC
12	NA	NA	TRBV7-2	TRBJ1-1	CASSHLSGGAFF	TGTGCCAGCAGCCATCTATCGGGGGGAGCTTTCTTT
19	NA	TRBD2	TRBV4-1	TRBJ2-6	CASSQALAGVSSGANVLTF	TGCGCCAGCAGCCAAGCTCTAGCGGGAGTGAGTAGTGGGGCCAACGTCCTGACTTTC
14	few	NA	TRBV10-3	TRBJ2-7	CAIKGGGISYEQYF	TGTGCCATCAAGGGTGGGGGGATATCCTACGAGCAGTACTTC
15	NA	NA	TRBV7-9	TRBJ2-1	CASSLVRGSYNEQFF	TGTGCCAGCAGCTTAGTCAGGGGCTCCTACAATGAGCAGTTCTTC